The 31 T cell receptor beta chains below come from one sample, sequenced in a study of identical twins. TCRdb re-called the 5' RACE reads through MiXCR, storing one row per CDR3 protein. Of about 530,000 distinct CDR3 sequences listed, 20% to 25% are singletons. This sample also belongs to another study, concerning yellow fever vaccine responses in identical twins.

The source material was CD4+ T cells sorted from blood. The receptors here all came from a woman aged 18-29 years in good health.

This clonotype was detected only a few times. This chain uses TRBV13 with TRBJ2-7; 8 nucleotides align to TRBD2. The CDR3 has 14 amino acids. Trimming at V came to 3 bases and at J to 5 bases, leaving 6 bases not matched to a gene. CDR1 is PRHDT and CDR2 is FYEKMQ in the germline V gene (reference sequence). The CDR3 protein is CASSLGGRFHEQYF. In nucleotides, the CDR3 is TGTGCCAGCAGCTTGGGCGGGAGGTTCCACGAGCAGTACTTC. The full variable domain, with the rest looked up from reference TRBV13 and TRBJ2-7, is AAGVIQSPRHLIKEKRETATLKCYPIPRHDTVYWYQQGPGQDPQFLISFYEKMQSDKGSIPDRFSAQQFSDYHSELNMSSLELGDSALYFCASSLGGRFHEQYFGPGTRLTVT.

This clonotype was seen at least ten times. The V call is TRBV29-1, the J call TRBJ1-1; no definite D call. The germline V gene encodes CDR1 SQVTM and CDR2 ANQGSEA. V lost 5 bases and J lost 6, with 13 bases in between. There are 12 residues in the CDR3. CDR3 DNA sequence: TGCAGCGTTTCCCGCGGAGGTTCTGAAGCTTTCTTT. It yields the protein CSVSRGGSEAFF.

This clonotype has a handful of counts. The chain is built from TRBV28 and TRBJ2-5; TRBD2 is a possible D gene (5 bases). Germline loops: CDR1 MDHEN, CDR2 SYDVKM. The CDR3 has 16 residues. Trimming stripped 7 bases from V and 6 bases from J, with 24 bases between. This chain's CDR3 is CASTTARGNGVKTQYF. The CDR3 DNA sequence: TGTGCCAGCACTACGGCGAGAGGGAACGGGGTAAAGACCCAGTACTTC.

This clonotype was seen a few times. The V and J genes are TRBV12-3 or TRBV12-4 and TRBJ2-5; 12 bases are a match to TRBD2. The CDR3 is 12 residues long. The V gene end was trimmed by 6 bases and the J gene end by 10 bases; junction bases not matched to a gene: 3. The CDR3 nucleotides read TGTGCCAGCAGCCCGGGACTAGCGGGCCAGTACTTC. Translated: CASSPGLAGQYF.

This clonotype is termed medium-sized. This rearrangement joins TRBV20-1 to TRBJ2-3; D call uncertain. V was pared by 6 bases and J by 3 bases, with 16 bases between. The CDR3 has 14 amino acids. In germline, CDR1 is DFQATT, CDR2 SNEGSKA (reference sequence). The CDR3 sequence: CSALLRPTTDTQYF. The CDR3 nucleotides are TGCAGTGCCCTACTCCGCCCGACGACAGATACGCAGTATTTT.

This clonotype turned up a few times. The chain has TRBV5-1 and TRBJ1-2; the D is unclear. Germline assignment: CDR1 SGHRS and CDR2 YFSETQ. Trimming shortened V by 1 base and J by 7 bases, and 20 bases separated the two germline ends. CDR3 length: 16 amino acids. Here the CDR3 reads CASSLRTVTSDGGYTF. CDR3 nucleotide sequence: TGCGCCAGCAGCTTGAGGACGGTGACTTCTGATGGTGGCTACACCTTC. The full variable domain, its missing parts supplied by reference TRBV5-1 and TRBJ1-2, is KAGVTQTPRYLIKTRGQQVTLSCSPISGHRSVSWYQQTPGQGLQFLFEYFSETQRNKGNFPGRFSGRQFSNSRSEMNVSTLELGDSALYLCASSLRTVTSDGGYTFGSGTRLTVV.

This rearrangement joins TRBV5-1 to TRBJ2-6; D unresolved. Germline V gives CDR1 SGHRS, CDR2 YFSETQ. The CDR3 is 16 amino acids. Trimming took off 0 bases at V and 4 bases at J, with 11 bases between the two ends. In DNA form, the CDR3 reads TGCGCCAGCAGCTTGGGGTCAACCGGGGGGGCCAACGTCCTGACTTTC. Protein sequence: CASSLGSTGGANVLTF.

This rearrangement joins TRBV29-1 to TRBJ1-2, with D possibly being TRBD1 (5 bases). The V end was cut by 7 bases, the J end by 5 bases, with 23 bases between. Per the germline V gene, CDR1 is SQVTM and CDR2 is ANQGSEA. The CDR3 consists of 15 residues. The CDR3 region has the DNA TGCAGCGCCTTTCTGCGTTCAGGGTCGAATTATGGCTACACCTTC. Protein sequence: CSAFLRSGSNYGYTF.

This clonotype was observed a few times. The chain is built from TRBV27 and TRBJ1-2; TRBD1 is a possible D gene (5 bases). Looked up from germline, CDR1 is MNHEY and CDR2 is SMNVEV (reference sequence). Trimming removed 6 bases from V and 3 bases from J, with 17 bases in between. CDR3 length: 15 residues. Here the CDR3 reads CASRKQETMYYGYTF. The CDR3 coding sequence is TGTGCCAGCAGGAAACAGGAGACGATGTACTATGGCTACACCTTC.

This clonotype was observed a handful of times. The CDR3 sequence is CASSRDRGLHEQYF. The CDR3, as DNA: TGTGCCAGCAGTCGGGACAGGGGTCTACACGAGCAGTACTTC. The chain employs TRBV12-3 or TRBV12-4 and TRBJ2-7; 10 bases agree with TRBD1. The CDR3 extends over 14 amino acids. The V gene end was trimmed by 5 bases and the J gene end by 5 bases; junction bases not matched to a gene: 6.

This clonotype has just a few counts. The V call is TRBV7-9, the J call TRBJ2-3; the D gene is possibly TRBD2 (5 bases). Germline CDR1 reads SEHNR; CDR2 reads FQNEAQ (reference sequence). The CDR3 totals 14 residues. V lost 3 bases, J lost 6 bases, and 13 bases lay in between. The CDR3 region is CASSLSLAFDTQYF. The DNA for the CDR3 is TGTGCCAGCAGCTTGTCTTTAGCGTTTGATACGCAGTATTTT.

The V gene is TRBV18, the J gene TRBJ2-3, with a weak D call TRBD1 (6 bases). Trimming stripped 3 bases from V and 1 base from J, with 11 bases between. Germline values: CDR1 KGHSH, CDR2 LQKENI. The length of the CDR3 is 15 residues. Written as DNA, the CDR3 is TGTGCCAGCTCACCCACAGGGATCGGCACAGATACGCAGTATTTT. As protein: CASSPTGIGTDTQYF. The variable domain in full, with the rest retrieved from reference TRBV18 and TRBJ2-3, is NAGVMQNPRHLVRRRGQEARLRCSPMKGHSHVYWYRQLPEEGLKFMVYLQKENIIDESGMPKERFSAEFPKEGPSILRIQQVVRGDSAAYFCASSPTGIGTDTQYFGPGTRLTVL.

As to this clonotype: Germline and junction disagree at one end, which may indicate a read error. The chain has TRBV12-3 or TRBV12-4 and TRBJ2-3, with no clear D. The CDR3 spans 12 residues. CDR3: CATSQGTDTQYF. The CDR3 DNA is TGTGCCACCAGTCAAGGCACAGATACGCAGTATTTT.

This clonotype was counted between two and nine times. The chain couples TRBV20-1 to TRBJ2-1; D gene unclear. In germline, CDR1 is DFQATT, CDR2 SNEGSKA (reference sequence). Trimming took off 7 bases at V and 4 bases at J, with 14 bases between the two ends. The CDR3 contains 13 residues. The DNA for the CDR3 is TGCAGTGTACCTCAAATAGGGTACAATGAGCAGTTCTTC. Encoded protein: CSVPQIGYNEQFF.

The rearrangement links TRBV12-3 or TRBV12-4 to TRBJ2-7, with D perhaps TRBD2 (6 bases). CDR3 length: 13 amino acids. V lost 8 bases and J lost 4, with 15 bases in between. The CDR3, as DNA: TGTGCCAGCCGGGACTCCGGATTTTACGAGCAGTACTTC. Protein product: CASRDSGFYEQYF.

Only a few counts were recorded for this clonotype. J is TRBJ1-4 and V is TRBV14; the D is unclear. CDR1 is SGHDN and CDR2 is FVKESK in the germline V gene. The CDR3 is 15 residues long. V gave up 4 bases and J gave up 2 bases, with 11 bases separating them. The DNA of the CDR3 is TGTGCCAGCAGCCTCGGAATATCGACTAATGAAAAACTGTTTTTT. Its protein is CASSLGISTNEKLFF. Full variable domain (outside the CDR3, taken from reference TRBV14 and TRBJ1-4): EAGVTQFPSHSVIEKGQTVTLRCDPISGHDNLYWYRRVMGKEIKFLLHFVKESKQDESGMPNNRFLAERTGGTYSTLKVQPAELEDSGVYFCASSLGISTNEKLFFGSGTQLSVL.

At least ten counts were recorded for this clonotype. V usage is TRBV12-3 or TRBV12-4 and J usage is TRBJ1-2; unclear D gene. Between the trimmed V and J ends, which lost 2 bases and 2 bases, there was a span of 6 bases. The CDR3 is 13 amino acids. The CDR3 coding sequence is TGTGCCAGCAGTTTAACAGAGAACTATGGCTACACCTTC. Translating it yields CASSLTENYGYTF.

The rearrangement joins TRBV20-1 to TRBJ2-7; perhaps TRBD1 as D (5 bases). This CDR3 has 15 amino acids. V shed 2 bases and J shed 0 bases, with 14 bases lying between them. Germline V CDR1 and CDR2: DFQATT, SNEGSKA (reference sequence). CDR3 coding DNA: TGCAGTGCTAGAAATCAGGGCTTTTCCTCCTACGAGCAGTACGTC. This gives the protein CSARNQGFSSYEQYV.

This clonotype has a handful of counts. This chain uses TRBV5-1 with TRBJ2-1; 7 bases match TRBD1. The CDR3 consists of 19 residues. Trimming took 4 bases from V and 0 from J; bases not matched to a gene: 16. Germline-derived CDR1 and CDR2 are SGHRS and YFSETQ. The CDR3, as DNA: TGCGCCAGCAGCCTGATACTTTTAAGACAGGGACGCTCCTACAATGAGCAGTTCTTC. It codes for CASSLILLRQGRSYNEQFF.

The chain employs TRBV29-1 and TRBJ2-3; TRBD2 aligns across 12 bases. V shed 4 bases, J shed 4 bases, and the junction held 15 bases outside the gene matches. The CDR3 spans 18 residues. The germline gives CDR1 SQVTM, CDR2 ANQGSEA. CDR3 protein: CSVAGRRTSGNVPDTQYF. The DNA of the CDR3 is TGCAGCGTTGCGGGACGTAGGACTAGCGGGAACGTCCCAGATACGCAGTATTTT.

This clonotype has a handful of counts. This chain uses TRBV4-1 with TRBJ1-2, with D perhaps matching TRBD1 (6 bases). The germline V and J ends were trimmed by 5 bases and 4 bases, with 20 bases remaining between them. Germline V gives CDR1 MGHRA, CDR2 YSYEKL. This CDR3 has 16 residues. CDR3 nucleotides: TGCGCCAGCAGCGATCCACCGGACAGTCACCGCTATGGCTACACCTTC. This sequence encodes CASSDPPDSHRYGYTF.

As DNA, the CDR3 is TGTGCCAGCAGCTCCTTGGCCAACACCGGGGAGCTGTTTTTT. It specifies CASSSLANTGELFF. The chain links TRBV3-1 to TRBJ2-2, with D uncertain. The germline gives CDR1 LGHDT, CDR2 YNNKEL (reference sequence). The CDR3 spans 14 residues. V was clipped by 5 bases and J by 2 bases, with 9 bases between them.

The chain recombines TRBV2 with TRBJ2-6; D gene unclear. The CDR3 covers 16 residues. The germline gives CDR1 SNHLY, CDR2 FYNNEI. Trimming left V 4 bases short and J 1 base short, with 11 bases between. The CDR3: CASSVSRGSGANVLTF. CDR3 in DNA: TGTGCCAGCAGTGTCAGTAGAGGATCTGGGGCCAACGTCCTGACTTTC.

This clonotype occurred once. This sequence joins TRBV28 and TRBJ2-7; D is possibly TRBD2 (6 bases). CDR1 and CDR2 from the germline V gene are MDHEN and SYDVKM. V dropped 3 bases and J dropped 3 bases, with 12 bases sitting between them. The length of the CDR3 is 14 residues. For the CDR3, the DNA is TGTGCCAGCAGTTTTTCACTAGCCAACTACGAGCAGTACTTC. This gives the protein CASSFSLANYEQYF.

This clonotype has only one observation. This rearrangement joins TRBV20-1 to TRBJ2-6; 8 nucleotides line up with TRBD1. With V trimmed by 3 bases and J by 2 bases, 3 bases remained unmatched. CDR1 and CDR2 (germline): DFQATT, SNEGSKA (reference sequence). This CDR3 has 15 amino acids. This CDR3 reads CSASLTGAGANVLTF. DNA for the CDR3: TGCAGTGCTAGCCTGACAGGGGCTGGGGCCAACGTCCTGACTTTC.

This clonotype was observed a few times. The rearrangement joins TRBV29-1 to TRBJ2-7; TRBD2 might be the D (5 bases). The CDR3 totals 13 residues. V lost 6 bases, J lost 0 bases, and 12 bases lay in between. CDR1 SQVTM and CDR2 ANQGSEA come from the germline V gene. This CDR3 is CSVRTSSSYEQYV. The CDR3 DNA reads as TGCAGCGTCAGGACTTCGAGCTCCTACGAGCAGTACGTC.

This clonotype was observed a handful of times. V gene TRBV3-1 combines with J gene TRBJ2-1; 9 bases agree with TRBD2. The germline V gene encodes CDR1 LGHDT and CDR2 YNNKEL (reference sequence). The V gene end was trimmed by 4 bases and the J gene end by 4 bases; junction bases not matched to a gene: 5. The CDR3 is made up of 15 amino acids. The CDR3 is CASSRLAGQYNEQFF. For the CDR3, the DNA is TGTGCCAGCAGCCGCCTAGCGGGGCAGTACAATGAGCAGTTCTTC.

This clonotype has just a few counts. The V gene is TRBV15, the J gene TRBJ2-4; 7 bases are shared with TRBD2. Germline V lookup: CDR1 LNHNV, CDR2 YYDKDF (reference sequence). V was clipped by 8 bases and J by 1 base; unmatched bases: 8. The length of the CDR3 is 15 residues. CDR3 sequence reads: CATGPGGRAKNIQYF. The CDR3 coding sequence is TGTGCCACCGGCCCGGGGGGAAGGGCCAAAAACATTCAGTACTTC.

This clonotype has a handful of counts. J is TRBJ2-3 and V is TRBV14; D remains unclear. The length of the CDR3 is 15 residues. In germline, CDR1 is SGHDN, CDR2 FVKESK. Trimming pared 2 bases from V and 0 bases from J, leaving 9 bases between. The CDR3 nucleotides are TGTGCCAGCAGCCAATTTCCCAGAAGCACAGATACGCAGTATTTT. Translated, it gives CASSQFPRSTDTQYF.

This clonotype was counted a few times. The chain combines TRBV3-1 with TRBJ2-7; D is unclear. The V end lost 5 bases, the J end lost 3 bases, and 14 bases lay between the germline ends. The CDR3 totals 14 residues. Germline V lookup: CDR1 LGHDT, CDR2 YNNKEL (reference sequence). CDR3 region: CASSETETDYEQYF. DNA of the CDR3: TGTGCCAGCAGCGAGACGGAGACCGACTACGAGCAGTACTTC.

This chain joins TRBV20-1 and TRBJ2-1; 8 bases match TRBD2. Trimming cost V 6 bases and J 7 bases; bases outside gene matches: 17. CDR3 size: 16 residues. CDR1 and CDR2 from the germline V gene are DFQATT and SNEGSKA (reference sequence). The CDR3 DNA reads TGCAGTGCCCATGGCCTCCGGGAGGGCCGGGGGAATGAGCAGTTCTTC. Translating gives CSAHGLREGRGNEQFF.